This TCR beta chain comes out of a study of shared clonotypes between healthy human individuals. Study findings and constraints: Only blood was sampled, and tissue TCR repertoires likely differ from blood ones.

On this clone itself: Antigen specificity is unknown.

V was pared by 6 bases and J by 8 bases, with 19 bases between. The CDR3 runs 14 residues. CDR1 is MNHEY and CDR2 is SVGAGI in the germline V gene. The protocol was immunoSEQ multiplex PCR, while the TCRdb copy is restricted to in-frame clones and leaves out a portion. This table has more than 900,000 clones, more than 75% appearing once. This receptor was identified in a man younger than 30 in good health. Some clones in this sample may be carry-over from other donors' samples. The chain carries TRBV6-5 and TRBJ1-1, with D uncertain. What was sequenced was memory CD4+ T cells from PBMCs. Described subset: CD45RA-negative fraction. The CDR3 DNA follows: TGTGCCAGCAGCCGCGGGCGTCAGATTCTCGAAGCTTTCTTT. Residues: CASSRGRQILEAFF.